This T cell receptor (beta chain) was identified in a study of OX40 agonist ivuxolimab in advanced cancers. In terms of the full investigation: Ivuxolimab was a fully human IgG2 agonistic monoclonal antibody targeting the costimulatory receptor OX40 (CD134). Peripheral TCRbeta sequencing was intended to test whether TCR sequence diversity was altered and clonal T-cell expansion was caused by ivuxolimab. Intravenous ivuxolimab was administered to patients every 2 weeks at six dose levels: 0.01, 0.1, 0.3, 1.5, 3 and 10 mg/kg. Partial responses were achieved by three dose-escalation patients, of whom one had hepatocellular carcinoma and two had cutaneous melanoma. A male proportion of around 80% and a mean age of 60 years, ranging from 23 to 79, were recorded for the dose-escalation cohort. The monotherapy dose-escalation portion (N ≈ 52 patients) of the phase I ivuxolimab trial is reported in the paper. Patients were allowed to have had prior anti-PD-1, anti-PD-L1 or anti-CTLA-4 therapy, and roughly two fifths of the dose-escalation patients had been treated with checkpoint inhibitors. Among the roughly 54 dose-escalation patients, about 20 had hepatocellular carcinoma, approximately 15 melanoma, 9 renal cell carcinoma and 9 head and neck cancer. What the work shows at the level of the full study, not this receptor alone: Clonal expansion of both CD4+ and CD8+ blood T cells was observed from baseline to week 6 at doses 0.1 to 3.0 mg/kg. Antigen specificity was not determined for the clonally expanded peripheral T cells. Partial responders in the 0.1-3.0 mg/kg groups had among the lowest normalized peripheral clonal expansion, especially among CD8+ T cells. Low levels of normalized T-cell clonal expansion were also shown by some nonresponding patients. After ivuxolimab, expanded clones were on average more numerous among CD8+ T cells than among CD4+ T cells.

For sequencing of the TCRbeta CDR3 region, genomic DNA was extracted from the sorted cells. The immunoSEQ Assay was used to sequence the TCRbeta CDR3 regions. TCRdb limited this immuneACCESS table to in-frame rearrangements with V and J called. A share of clones is missing; checked studies link under half to unresolved V genes, and the rest is unexplained. This sample holds roughly 79,000 clones; under 85% were observed only once. The ten largest account for 0.5% to 0.65% of the sample. Patients with a history of autoimmune disease or receiving systemic immunosuppression were excluded from the trial. In every dose cohort, peripheral blood was drawn for TCR sequencing at baseline, cycle 4 day 1, and cycle 7 day 1. Samples were obtained from an open-label, multicenter, first-in-human phase I dose-escalation trial of ivuxolimab. Adults with locally advanced or metastatic head and neck squamous cell, hepatocellular, melanoma or renal cell carcinoma were enrolled in the trial. CD4+ and CD8+ T cells were sorted separately from peripheral blood before TCR sequencing.

From its cysteine to its phenylalanine, the CDR3 spans 18 amino acids. Only the CDR3 region is kept as DNA, spanning 54 bases read in frame from base 1. Based on the germline V gene, the CDR1 and CDR2 sequences are SGHDN and FVKESK. The germline V end is reduced by 0 bases and the J end by 4 bases; junction bases left unmatched: 12. As concerns this clone: Its antigen remains unidentified. One base away there is no much larger clone; base qualities are not given.

Rearrangement joined TRBV14 to TRBJ2-5, and TRBD2 aligns with 9 junction nucleotides. The sequence was obtained from an adult with an advanced solid tumor such as melanoma, head and neck, liver or kidney cancer. The material was CD4+ or CD8+ T cells sorted from blood, obtained in a trial of the OX40 agonist ivuxolimab. The CDR3 protein is CASSQDLGTSGRRETQYF. In nucleotide form, the sequence is TGTGCCAGCAGCCAAGATTTAGGAACTAGCGGGCGAAGAGAGACCCAGTACTTC.